This T cell receptor (beta chain) comes out of a study of blood T cell repertoires in COVID-19. Study-wide context: Sources were T cells, B-cell-depleted T cells, or PBMCs; the material itself was cDNA or gDNA.

Original data processing: Amplified reference gene primers provided the basis for estimating nucleated cell counts. The protocol was immunoSEQ multiplex PCR, while the TCRdb copy is restricted to in-frame clones and leaves out a portion. That table gives V, J and clone size, and the DNA gave D and trimming. The table includes 68,000 or so clones, 65% to 80% detected once. The TCR comes from a human donor in a cohort sampled during active COVID-19. Sequenced input: peripheral blood.

The DNA for the CDR3 is TGTGCCAGCAGCCGGGCATACAATGAGCAGTTCTTC. This translates into CASSRAYNEQFF. The V call is TRBV6-2 or TRBV6-3, the J call TRBJ2-1, with unresolved D. Germline V CDR1 and CDR2: MNHEY, SVGEGT. CDR3 length: 12 amino acids. V dropped 6 bases and J dropped 4 bases, with 7 bases sitting between them.